Below, 28 T cell receptor beta chains from the same sample are listed, as sequenced in a study of cytomegalovirus exposure and HLA in healthy donors. Using immunoSEQ multiplex PCR, the repertoire was profiled, and TCRdb retains in-frame clones only, with some absent. The sample holds fewer than 85,000 clones, roughly 92% seen once. Specimen: PBMCs. Source of these receptors: a woman between 18 and 29 years old in good health and CMV-seronegative.

The chain combines TRBV28 with TRBJ2-7; the D gene is possibly TRBD2 (6 bases). Germline loops: CDR1 MDHEN, CDR2 SYDVKM. CDR3 length equals 13 residues. V was cut by 2 bases and J by 4 bases, with 9 bases left in between. The CDR3 protein is CASSLGGKYEQYF. CDR3 coding DNA: TGTGCCAGCAGTTTAGGGGGGAAATACGAGCAGTACTTC.

This chain's CDR3 is CARLQGQPPYEQYF. The DNA of the CDR3 is TGTGCCAGACTACAGGGACAACCCCCCTACGAGCAGTACTTC. The J gene is TRBJ2-7, the V gene TRBV2; the D gene is possibly TRBD1 (6 bases). The CDR3 runs to 14 residues. Germline V gives CDR1 SNHLY, CDR2 FYNNEI. The V end lost 9 bases, the J end lost 2 bases, and 17 bases lay between the germline ends.

As regards this clone: Mismatch with germline at one junction end may stem from a read error. This chain joins TRBV7-7 and TRBJ2-5, with D perhaps being TRBD1 or TRBD2 (5 bases each). This CDR3 spans 18 amino acids. Germline CDR1 is SSHAT and CDR2 is FNYEAQ (reference sequence). The CDR3 nucleotides read TGTGCTAGCAGCTTAGGGAGATTAGTCAGGGTTGAGCAAGAGACCCGGTACTTC. Its translation: CASSLGRLVRVEQETRYF.

V and J are TRBV28 and TRBJ2-2, with D tentatively TRBD1 (6 bases). Germline V gene lookup returns CDR1 MDHEN and CDR2 SYDVKM. Trimming cost V 2 bases and J 7 bases, with 11 bases left between them. This CDR3 contains 14 residues. The CDR3 nucleotides are TGTGCCAGCAGTTTAACAGGGTCGGTCGGGGAGCTGTTTTTT. As protein: CASSLTGSVGELFF.

This chain links TRBV27 with TRBJ2-1, with D possibly matching TRBD1 (6 bases). Germline V gene sequence: CDR1 MNHEY, CDR2 SMNVEV (reference sequence). Trimming removed 6 bases from V and 0 bases from J, with 18 bases in between. This CDR3 region has 17 residues. CDR3 bases: TGTGCCAGCAGACCATCAGGGGAGAGGCGCTCCTACAATGAGCAGTTCTTC. It yields the protein CASRPSGERRSYNEQFF.

The chain employs TRBV19 and TRBJ2-3; 8 bases fit TRBD2. From germline, CDR1 is LNHDA and CDR2 SQIVND (reference sequence). V lost 3 bases to trimming and J lost 4 bases; unmatched junction nucleotides: 6. The CDR3 is made up of 15 amino acids. The CDR3 region is CASSIRRGGADTQYF. The CDR3 bases are TGTGCCAGTAGTATTCGTCGGGGGGGGGCAGATACGCAGTATTTT.

This clone was seen only a few times. V usage is TRBV30 and J usage is TRBJ1-6, with 9 bases identical to TRBD1. Germline values: CDR1 GTSNPN, CDR2 SVGIG (reference sequence). The ends lost 1 base at V and 9 bases at J; junction bases unmatched: 1. The CDR3 loop spans 13 amino acids. CDR3 amino acids: CAWSGQGGSPLHF. CDR3 in DNA: TGTGCCTGGAGTGGACAGGGGGGTTCACCCCTCCACTTT.

In this sample, this clone turned up once. The chain recombines TRBV11-2 with TRBJ1-6; 9 nucleotides align to TRBD1. Germline V gene sequence: CDR1 SGHAT, CDR2 FQNNGV. The trim removed 0 bases at V and 10 bases at J, leaving 7 bases unmatched. The CDR3 runs to 16 residues. The CDR3 nucleotides are TGTGCCAGCAGCTTAGATCGTGGGACAGGGTGGTCACCCCTCCACTTT. Protein: CASSLDRGTGWSPLHF.

The genes are TRBV6-5 and TRBJ1-2; weak D call: TRBD1 (5 bases). In germline, CDR1 is MNHEY, CDR2 SVGAGI. The CDR3 length is 11 residues. The V end lost 8 bases, the J end lost 4 bases, and 8 bases lay between the germline ends. The CDR3 region has the DNA TGTGCCAGCGGAAGGGGCTATGGCTACACCTTC. Its translation is CASGRGYGYTF.

CDR3 loop: CASSEHVGTGFYEQYF. In DNA, the CDR3 is TGTGCCAGCAGCGAACACGTTGGGACAGGATTCTACGAGCAGTACTTC. This chain links TRBV5-5 with TRBJ2-7; 8 bases line up with TRBD1. This CDR3 spans 16 amino acids. Germline trimming cut 4 bases from V and 3 bases from J; bases unmatched to any gene: 12. CDR1 and CDR2 (germline): SGHKS, YYEKEE (reference sequence).

The rearrangement joins TRBV5-1 to TRBJ2-5; 14 bases align to TRBD2. From germline, CDR1 is SGHRS and CDR2 YFSETQ. J gave up 5 bases and V 0 bases, and 6 bases lay outside the gene matches. The CDR3 is 17 residues long. The CDR3 DNA reads TGCGCCAGCAGCTTGGGACTAGCGGGGGGGCTCCTTGAGACCCAGTACTTC. Translated: CASSLGLAGGLLETQYF.

The J gene is TRBJ2-1, the V gene TRBV25-1, with 7 nucleotides matching TRBD1. The germline V gene encodes CDR1 MGHDK and CDR2 SYGVNS. V was pared by 3 bases and J by 3 bases, with 14 bases of the junction left unmatched. This CDR3 region has 18 residues. The CDR3 DNA follows: TGTGCCAGCAGTGAGATGGAGAAGGGGGCGGGCGTCTACAATGAGCAGTTCTTC. This codes for CASSEMEKGAGVYNEQFF.

V gene TRBV6-4 combines with J gene TRBJ2-5, with 9 positions matching TRBD1. Germline-derived CDR1 and CDR2 are MRHNA and SNTAGT. The CDR3 contains 16 residues. The J segment lost 2 bases and the V segment lost 6 bases, leaving 10 bases of the junction unmatched. CDR3 in amino acids: CASSGRGQGNQETQYF. The CDR3 nucleotides are TGTGCCAGCAGCGGGAGAGGACAGGGGAATCAAGAGACCCAGTACTTC.

The chain couples TRBV19 to TRBJ1-2, with D uncertain. This CDR3 spans 10 amino acids. The germline V gene has CDR1 LNHDA and CDR2 SQIVND (reference sequence). V dropped 6 bases and J dropped 6 bases, with 5 bases sitting between them. CDR3 in DNA: TGTGCCAGTAGGAGAGATGGCTACACCTTC. It is translated as CASRRDGYTF.

The gene calls are TRBV15 and TRBJ1-5, with 7 positions matching TRBD1. V lost 3 bases to trimming and J lost 1 base; unmatched junction nucleotides: 3. The CDR3 loop spans 15 amino acids. CDR1 is LNHNV, CDR2 YYDKDF, per germline (reference sequence). CDR3 in DNA: TGTGCCACCAGCAGGACAGGGAGCAGCAATCAGCCCCAGCATTTT. This encodes CATSRTGSSNQPQHF. The full variable domain, in which reference TRBV15 and TRBJ1-5 provide the parts outside the CDR3, is DAMVIQNPRYQVTQFGKPVTLSCSQTLNHNVMYWYQQKSSQAPKLLFHYYDKDFNNEADTPDNFQSRRPNTSFCFLDIRSPGLGDTAMYLCATSRTGSSNQPQHFGDGTRLSIL.

V is TRBV6-6 and J is TRBJ2-6, with D possibly matching TRBD2 (6 bases). Trimming removed 6 bases at V and 4 bases at J, with 13 bases between. This CDR3 region has 15 residues. Per the germline V gene, CDR1 is MNHNY and CDR2 is SVGAGI (reference sequence). The CDR3 loop reads CASRGGSWGANVLTF. Written as DNA, the CDR3 is TGTGCCAGCAGAGGAGGGTCATGGGGGGCCAACGTCCTGACTTTC.

This chain links TRBV10-3 with TRBJ2-5; D is possibly TRBD1 (6 bases). Trimming took 10 bases from V and 5 from J, leaving 26 bases between them. Per germline, CDR1 ENHRY and CDR2 SYGVKD. This CDR3 is 16 amino acids long. CDR3 protein: CATKGKSRGIEETQYF. DNA of the CDR3: TGTGCCACGAAGGGCAAAAGCAGGGGAATTGAGGAGACCCAGTACTTC.

The genes are TRBV7-2 and TRBJ2-7, with 8 bases identical to TRBD1. The V segment lost 8 bases and the J segment 3 bases; nucleotides outside the gene matches: 9. From germline, CDR1 is SGHTA and CDR2 FQGNSA. This CDR3 has 14 residues. The CDR3 is CASARDRRYYEQYF. The CDR3 bases are TGTGCCAGCGCTAGGGACAGGAGGTACTACGAGCAGTACTTC.

V usage is TRBV7-2 and J usage is TRBJ1-1, with 8 bases identical to TRBD1. From germline, CDR1 is SGHTA and CDR2 FQGNSA. The CDR3 runs 14 residues. Trimming removed 6 bases from V and 1 base from J; junction bases left unmatched: 4. Written as DNA, the CDR3 is TGTGCCAGCAGTCGACAGGGGTCGAACACTGAAGCTTTCTTT. Translated, it gives CASSRQGSNTEAFF.

The chain couples TRBV27 to TRBJ2-2; 8 bases line up with TRBD1. Trimming took 4 bases from V and 6 from J; bases not matched to a gene: 22. CDR1 and CDR2 (germline): MNHEY, SMNVEV (reference sequence). The CDR3 runs 20 residues. The chain's CDR3 is CASSSSDPRRTGTSAGELFF. The DNA for the CDR3 is TGTGCCAGCAGTTCGAGCGACCCCAGAAGGACAGGGACGAGCGCCGGGGAGCTGTTTTTT.

The V call is TRBV5-5, the J call TRBJ2-7, with D unclear. This CDR3 has 11 amino acids. Trimming left V 4 bases short and J 3 bases short, with 5 bases between. The germline V gene has CDR1 SGHKS and CDR2 YYEKEE (reference sequence). CDR3 protein: CASSQNYEQYF. The CDR3 DNA follows: TGTGCCAGCAGCCAGAACTACGAGCAGTACTTC.

The chain links TRBV5-1 to TRBJ2-3; D gene unclear. Germline lookup yields CDR1 SGHRS and CDR2 YFSETQ. The CDR3 sequence is 18 residues long. V was shortened by 0 bases and J by 0 bases, with 17 bases between the two germline ends. CDR3 nucleotide sequence: TGCGCCAGCAGCTTGGGAGCGCTGCGTGCCCTCAGCACAGATACGCAGTATTTT. It is translated as CASSLGALRALSTDTQYF.

J is TRBJ1-2 and V is TRBV27, with D uncertain. V lost 6 bases and J 3 bases, leaving 11 bases between the germline ends. This CDR3 contains 13 residues. CDR1 MNHEY and CDR2 SMNVEV come from the germline V gene (reference sequence). The CDR3 DNA reads TGTGCCAGCAGCCTAGGCCTAGACTATGGCTACACCTTC. This sequence encodes CASSLGLDYGYTF.

The chain recombines TRBV5-1 with TRBJ1-1; D not certain. The CDR3 contains 15 residues. V was pared by 1 base and J by 0 bases, with 10 bases between. The germline V gene has CDR1 SGHRS and CDR2 YFSETQ. Here the CDR3 DNA reads TGCGCCAGCAGCTTGACGGCGACATTGAACACTGAAGCTTTCTTT. Translated, it gives CASSLTATLNTEAFF.

The chain combines TRBV11-3 with TRBJ1-1, with TRBD1 identical over 7 bases. Germline assignment: CDR1 SGHNT and CDR2 YENEEA. The CDR3 totals 14 residues. The J segment lost 1 base and the V segment lost 5 bases, leaving 4 bases of the junction unmatched. This CDR3 reads CASSRQGPNTEAFF. The DNA of the CDR3 is TGTGCCAGCAGCCGACAGGGCCCGAACACTGAAGCTTTCTTT.

This chain joins TRBV29-1 and TRBJ1-3, with TRBD1 identical over 8 bases. The CDR3 runs 16 residues. V lost 2 bases and J lost 1; bases outside the gene matches: 7. CDR1 is SQVTM and CDR2 is ANQGSEA in the germline V gene. CDR3 in DNA: TGCAGCGTTGAACGGGACAGGAAGGGGTCTGGAAACACCATATATTTT. It codes for CSVERDRKGSGNTIYF.

The chain uses TRBV7-9 and TRBJ1-6, with 9 bases matching TRBD1. The junction had 6 bases not matched to a gene; V was cut back by 5 bases and J by 7 bases. Germline CDR1 SEHNR, CDR2 FQNEAQ (reference sequence). The length of the CDR3 is 15 residues. The CDR3 DNA is TGTGCCAGCAGCCACGACGGGACAGGGAATTCACCCCTCCACTTT. Its protein product is CASSHDGTGNSPLHF.

The rearrangement uses TRBV5-6 and TRBJ1-1; maybe TRBD1 (5 bases). The CDR3 is 16 residues long. The germline V gene has CDR1 SGHDT and CDR2 YYEEEE. V lost 1 base, J lost 0 bases, and 13 bases lay in between. CDR3 protein: CASSLNLGEVNTEAFF. The CDR3, as DNA: TGTGCCAGCAGCTTGAATCTGGGGGAGGTGAACACTGAAGCTTTCTTT.